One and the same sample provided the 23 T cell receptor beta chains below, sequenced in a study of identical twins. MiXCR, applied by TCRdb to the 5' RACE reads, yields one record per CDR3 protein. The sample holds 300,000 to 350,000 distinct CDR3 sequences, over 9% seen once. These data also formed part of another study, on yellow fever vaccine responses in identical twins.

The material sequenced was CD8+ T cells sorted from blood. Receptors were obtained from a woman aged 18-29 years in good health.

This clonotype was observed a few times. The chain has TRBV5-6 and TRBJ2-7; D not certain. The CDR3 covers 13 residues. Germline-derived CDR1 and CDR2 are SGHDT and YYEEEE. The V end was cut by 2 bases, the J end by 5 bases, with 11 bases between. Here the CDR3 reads CASSFSGTDEQYV. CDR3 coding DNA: TGTGCCAGCAGCTTTTCCGGTACCGACGAGCAGTACGTC.

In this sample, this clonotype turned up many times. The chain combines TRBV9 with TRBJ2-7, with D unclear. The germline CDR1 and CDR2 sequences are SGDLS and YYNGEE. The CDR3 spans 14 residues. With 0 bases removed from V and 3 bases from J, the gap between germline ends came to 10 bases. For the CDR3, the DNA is TGTGCCAGCAGCGTAGCCTCTGGAAACTACGAGCAGTACTTC. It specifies CASSVASGNYEQYF.

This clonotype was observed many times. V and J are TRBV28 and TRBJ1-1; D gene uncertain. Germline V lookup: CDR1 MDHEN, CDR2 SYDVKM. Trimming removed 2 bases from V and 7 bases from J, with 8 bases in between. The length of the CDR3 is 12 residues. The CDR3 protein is CASSLPAGEAFF. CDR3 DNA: TGTGCCAGCAGTTTACCGGCAGGTGAAGCTTTCTTT. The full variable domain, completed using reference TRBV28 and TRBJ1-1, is DVKVTQSSRYLVKRTGEKVFLECVQDMDHENMFWYRQDPGLGLRLIYFSYDVKMKEKGDIPEGYSVSREKKERFSLILESASTNQTSMYLCASSLPAGEAFFGQGTRLTVV.

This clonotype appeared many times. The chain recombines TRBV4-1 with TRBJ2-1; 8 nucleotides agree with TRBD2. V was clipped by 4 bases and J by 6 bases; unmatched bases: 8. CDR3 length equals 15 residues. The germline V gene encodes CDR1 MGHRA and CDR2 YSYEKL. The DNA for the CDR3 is TGCGCCAGCAGCCGACGGGGGGGCGACGGCAATGAGCAGTTCTTC. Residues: CASSRRGGDGNEQFF.

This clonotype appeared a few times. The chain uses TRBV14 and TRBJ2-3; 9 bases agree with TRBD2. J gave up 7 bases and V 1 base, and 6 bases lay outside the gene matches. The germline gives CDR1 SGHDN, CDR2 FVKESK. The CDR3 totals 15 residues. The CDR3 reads CASSQGVAGVNTQYF. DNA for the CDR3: TGTGCCAGCAGCCAAGGCGTAGCGGGAGTAAATACGCAGTATTTT.

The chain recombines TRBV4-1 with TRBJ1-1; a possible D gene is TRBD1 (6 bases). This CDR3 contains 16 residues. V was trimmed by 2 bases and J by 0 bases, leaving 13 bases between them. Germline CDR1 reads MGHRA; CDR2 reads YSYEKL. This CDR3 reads CASSQTGSRVNTEAFF. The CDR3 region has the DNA TGCGCCAGCAGCCAAACAGGGTCCAGGGTGAACACTGAAGCTTTCTTT.

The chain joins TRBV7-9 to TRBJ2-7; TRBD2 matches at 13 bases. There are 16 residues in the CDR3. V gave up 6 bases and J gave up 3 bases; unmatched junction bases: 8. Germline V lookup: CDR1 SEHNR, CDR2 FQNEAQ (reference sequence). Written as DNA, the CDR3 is TGTGCCAGCAGTAACGGACTAGCGGGAGTTCGCTACGAGCAGTACTTC. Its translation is CASSNGLAGVRYEQYF.

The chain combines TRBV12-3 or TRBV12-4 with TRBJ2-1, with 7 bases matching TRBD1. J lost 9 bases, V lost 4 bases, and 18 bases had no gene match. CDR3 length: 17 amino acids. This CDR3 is CASSSKGFRGFSGEQFF. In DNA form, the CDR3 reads TGTGCCAGCAGTTCCAAGGGATTCAGGGGGTTCTCGGGTGAGCAGTTCTTC.

As DNA, the CDR3 is TGTGCCAGCAGGTTATTAGACAGAAACACTGAAGCTTTCTTT. Translation: CASRLLDRNTEAFF. The J gene is TRBJ1-1, the V gene TRBV12-3 or TRBV12-4, with D perhaps TRBD1 (5 bases). With 6 bases removed from V and 2 bases from J, the gap between germline ends came to 13 bases. This CDR3 is built from 14 residues.

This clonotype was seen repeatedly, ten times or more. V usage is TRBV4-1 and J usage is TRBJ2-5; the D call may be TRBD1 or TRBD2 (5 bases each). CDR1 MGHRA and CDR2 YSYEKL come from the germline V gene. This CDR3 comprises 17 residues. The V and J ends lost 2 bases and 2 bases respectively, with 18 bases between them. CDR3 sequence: CASSQKDPGTAQETQYF. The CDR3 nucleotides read TGCGCCAGCAGCCAAAAGGACCCGGGGACCGCGCAAGAGACCCAGTACTTC.

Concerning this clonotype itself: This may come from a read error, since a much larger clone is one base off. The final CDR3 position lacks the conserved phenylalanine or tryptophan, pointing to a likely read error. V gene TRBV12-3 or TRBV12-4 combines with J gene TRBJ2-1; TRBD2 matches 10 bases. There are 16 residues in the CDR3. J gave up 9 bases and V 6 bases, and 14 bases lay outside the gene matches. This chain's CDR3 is CASSFQLAGPDGEQFL. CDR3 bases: TGTGCCAGCAGCTTTCAACTAGCGGGGCCCGACGGTGAGCAGTTCCTC.

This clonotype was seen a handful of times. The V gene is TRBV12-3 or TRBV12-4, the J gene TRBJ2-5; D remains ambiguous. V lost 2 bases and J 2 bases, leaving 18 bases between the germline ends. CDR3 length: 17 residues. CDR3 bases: TGTGCCAGCAGTTTATCCCCCTTCGAAAACAGACAAGAGACCCAGTACTTC. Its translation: CASSLSPFENRQETQYF.

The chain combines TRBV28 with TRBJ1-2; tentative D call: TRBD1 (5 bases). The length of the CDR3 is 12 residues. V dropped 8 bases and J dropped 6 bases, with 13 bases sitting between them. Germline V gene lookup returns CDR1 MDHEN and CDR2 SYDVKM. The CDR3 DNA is TGTGCCAGCGAGGGGCAGAGGGATGGCTACACCTTC. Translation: CASEGQRDGYTF.

The CDR3 region has the DNA TGTGCCACCAGCAGCATCGACAGCAACTATGGCTACACCTTC. Translated, it gives CATSSIDSNYGYTF. The chain carries TRBV15 and TRBJ1-2; D perhaps matches TRBD1 (5 bases). Germline CDR1 reads LNHNV; CDR2 reads YYDKDF (reference sequence). The CDR3 totals 14 residues. Trimming cost V 3 bases and J 2 bases, with 10 bases left between them. Combining the CDR3 with reference TRBV15 and TRBJ1-2 gives the whole variable domain DAMVIQNPRYQVTQFGKPVTLSCSQTLNHNVMYWYQQKSSQAPKLLFHYYDKDFNNEADTPDNFQSRRPNTSFCFLDIRSPGLGDTAMYLCATSSIDSNYGYTFGSGTRLTVV.

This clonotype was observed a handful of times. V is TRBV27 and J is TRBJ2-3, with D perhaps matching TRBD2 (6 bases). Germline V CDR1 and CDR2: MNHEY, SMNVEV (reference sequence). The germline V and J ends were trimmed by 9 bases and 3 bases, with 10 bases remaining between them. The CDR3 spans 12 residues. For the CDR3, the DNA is TGTGCCAGTGTGGGGGGTACAGATACGCAGTATTTT. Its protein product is CASVGGTDTQYF.

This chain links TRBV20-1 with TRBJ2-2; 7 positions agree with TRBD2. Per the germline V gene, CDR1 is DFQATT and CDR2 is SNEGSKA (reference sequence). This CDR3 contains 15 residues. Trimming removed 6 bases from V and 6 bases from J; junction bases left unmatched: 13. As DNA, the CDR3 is TGCAGTGCCCCCAACCGGGGGGAGAGGTCCGGGGAGCTGTTTTTT. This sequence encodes CSAPNRGERSGELFF.

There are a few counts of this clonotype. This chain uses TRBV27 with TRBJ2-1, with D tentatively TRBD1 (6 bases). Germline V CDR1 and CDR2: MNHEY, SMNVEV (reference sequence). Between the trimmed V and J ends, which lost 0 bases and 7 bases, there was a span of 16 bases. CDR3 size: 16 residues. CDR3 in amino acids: CASSLSSSGEKNEQFF. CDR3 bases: TGTGCCAGCAGTTTATCGTCGTCAGGGGAGAAAAATGAGCAGTTCTTC.

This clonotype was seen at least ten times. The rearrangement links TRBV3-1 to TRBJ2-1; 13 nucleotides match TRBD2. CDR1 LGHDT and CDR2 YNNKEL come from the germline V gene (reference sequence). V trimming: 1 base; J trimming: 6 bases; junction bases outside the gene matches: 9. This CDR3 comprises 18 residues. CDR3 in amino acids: CASSQGLAGGVGSNEQFF. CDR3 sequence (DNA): TGTGCCAGCAGCCAAGGACTAGCGGGAGGAGTTGGTTCCAATGAGCAGTTCTTC.

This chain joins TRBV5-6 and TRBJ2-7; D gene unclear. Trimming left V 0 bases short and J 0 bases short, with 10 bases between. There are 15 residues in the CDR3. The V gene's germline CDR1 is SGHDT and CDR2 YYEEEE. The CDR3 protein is CASSLGWASSYEQYF. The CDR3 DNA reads TGTGCCAGCAGCTTGGGATGGGCGAGCTCCTACGAGCAGTACTTC.

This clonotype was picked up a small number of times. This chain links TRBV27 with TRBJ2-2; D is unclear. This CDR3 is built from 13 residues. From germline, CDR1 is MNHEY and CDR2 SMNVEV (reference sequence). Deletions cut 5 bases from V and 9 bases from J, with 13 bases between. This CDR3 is CASSPGYGRELFF. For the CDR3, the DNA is TGTGCCAGCAGTCCCGGTTACGGGCGGGAGCTGTTTTTT.

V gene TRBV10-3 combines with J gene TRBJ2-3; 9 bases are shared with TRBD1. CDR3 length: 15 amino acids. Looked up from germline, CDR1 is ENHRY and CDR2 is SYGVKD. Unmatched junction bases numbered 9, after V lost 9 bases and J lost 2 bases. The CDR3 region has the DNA TGTGCCATTCAGGGAGGGACAGGGACCACAGATACGCAGTATTTT. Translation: CAIQGGTGTTDTQYF.

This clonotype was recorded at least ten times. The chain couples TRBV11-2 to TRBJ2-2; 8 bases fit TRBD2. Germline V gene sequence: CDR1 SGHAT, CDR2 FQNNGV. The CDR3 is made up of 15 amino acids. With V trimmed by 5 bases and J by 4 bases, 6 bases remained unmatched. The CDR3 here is CASSRGGLGTGELFF. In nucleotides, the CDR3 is TGTGCCAGCAGCCGGGGGGGGCTGGGCACCGGGGAGCTGTTTTTT.

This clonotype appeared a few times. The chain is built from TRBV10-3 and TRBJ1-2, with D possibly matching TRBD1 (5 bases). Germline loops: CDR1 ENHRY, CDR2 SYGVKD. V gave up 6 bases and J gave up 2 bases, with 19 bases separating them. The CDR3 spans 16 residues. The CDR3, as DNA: TGTGCCATCAGCGGGGCAGAGGGGCGAGGCAACTATGGCTACACCTTC. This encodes CAISGAEGRGNYGYTF.